A selection of T cell receptor beta chains follows, all from one sample in a study of T cell responses to AZD1222 COVID-19 vaccine. Libraries were prepared by immunoSEQ multiplex PCR; TCRdb keeps only in-frame clonotypes and omits some of them. The data contain around 130,000 clones, about nine tenths of them singletons. Specimen: peripheral blood, collected 28 days after the second AZD1222 dose. These receptors were collected from an adult who received the AZD1222 COVID-19 vaccine. CDR3s include the opening cysteine and the closing phenylalanine or tryptophan.

TRBV7-9 CASSSKRDRGQLEGDTQYF
TRBV4-3 CASSQDSPTKRYF
TRBV6-1 CASSDGGYSNQPQHF
TRBV11-2 CASSFGGNTGELFF
TRBV29-1 CSVEVFEKGYTF
TRBV7-9 CASSPDWTTEQYF
TRBV7-9 CASSLYVQETQYF
TRBV7-2 CASSLRQGAIYGYTF
TRBV12-5 CASGLVHNRGNSPLHF
TRBV4-3 CASSHGPLAYGYTF
TRBV27 CAPKGLPNEKLFF
TRBV5-1 CASSLARQGEQYF
TRBV7-8 CASSSVGGNALGEQYF
TRBV6-4 CASSVNRGLEAFF
TRBV4-2 CASSPAGTGDPWQPQHF
TRBV30 CAWSWLAGIPGSETQYF
TRBV7-9 CASSLTGGSYYGYTF
TRBV30 CAWSVKAEETQYF
TRBV9 CASSSTSGADNEQFF
TRBV10-3 CAISGPGQGDNEQFF
TRBV24-1 CATSDTDRGSEQFF
TRBV2 CASSEAGTANEKLFF
TRBV6-2/TRBV6-3 CASSYSGVPQPQHF
TRBV11-2 CASSSWTGNYGYTF
TRBV10-1 CASSDTGETTQYF
TRBV5-5 CASSLQGGYTF
TRBV5-1 CASSSTRASTMSGELFF
TRBV19 CASDQGSGNTIYF
TRBV11-3 CASSGLAGRMGNNEQFF
TRBV19 CASQSGTDTQYF
TRBV13 CASSLPPGGAKNIQYF
TRBV5-1 CASSQDSNYGYTF
TRBV18 CASSSPGRGRGNTEAFF
TRBV10-2 CASSESWGVDTEAFF
TRBV7-9 CASSLLGGTEAFF
TRBV5-1 CASSSGGSGGAETQYF
TRBV4-1 CASSPGTGSGDTQYF
TRBV6-5 CASRQQSNQPQHF
TRBV4-1 CASRGTGSNQPQHF
TRBV28 CASSLRGGPLVGYTF
TRBV6-5 CASSRTGTGMSPLHF
TRBV9 CASSLNRDYPNTEAFF
TRBV5-4 CASSLAGDRGQGYTF
TRBV30 CAWSGQYNQPQHF
TRBV29-1 CSVENQGLGEQYF
TRBV5-8 CASSLGLAGNNEQFF